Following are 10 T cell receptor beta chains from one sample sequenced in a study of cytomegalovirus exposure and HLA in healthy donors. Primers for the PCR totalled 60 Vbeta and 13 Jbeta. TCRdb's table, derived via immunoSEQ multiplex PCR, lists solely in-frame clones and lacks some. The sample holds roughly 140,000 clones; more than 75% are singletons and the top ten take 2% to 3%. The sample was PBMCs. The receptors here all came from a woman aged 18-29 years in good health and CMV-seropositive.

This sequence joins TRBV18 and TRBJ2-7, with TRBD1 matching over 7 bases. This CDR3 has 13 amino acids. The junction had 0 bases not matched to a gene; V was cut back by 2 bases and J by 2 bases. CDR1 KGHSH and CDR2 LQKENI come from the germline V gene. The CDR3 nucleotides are TGTGCCAGCTCACCAGGGACAGCCTACGAGCAGTACTTC. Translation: CASSPGTAYEQYF.

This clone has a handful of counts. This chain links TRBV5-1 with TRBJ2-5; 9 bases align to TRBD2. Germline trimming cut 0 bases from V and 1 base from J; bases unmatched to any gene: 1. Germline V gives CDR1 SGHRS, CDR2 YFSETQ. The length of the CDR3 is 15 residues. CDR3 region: CASSLVSGGQETQYF. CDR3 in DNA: TGCGCCAGCAGCTTGGTTAGCGGGGGCCAAGAGACCCAGTACTTC.

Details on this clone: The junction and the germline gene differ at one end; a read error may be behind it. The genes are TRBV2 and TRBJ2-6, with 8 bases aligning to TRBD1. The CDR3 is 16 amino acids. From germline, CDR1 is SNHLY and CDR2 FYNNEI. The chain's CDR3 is CAGSDDRGSGANVLTF. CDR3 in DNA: TGTGCCGGCAGTGATGACAGGGGTTCCGGGGCCAACGTCCTGACTTTC.

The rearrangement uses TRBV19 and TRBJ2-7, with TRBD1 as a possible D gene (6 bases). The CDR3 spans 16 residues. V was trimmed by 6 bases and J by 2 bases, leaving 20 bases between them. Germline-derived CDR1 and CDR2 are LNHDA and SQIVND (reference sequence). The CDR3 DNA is TGTGCCAGTAGCGAAAACAGGGATCTACCAACCTACGAGCAGTACTTC. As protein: CASSENRDLPTYEQYF.

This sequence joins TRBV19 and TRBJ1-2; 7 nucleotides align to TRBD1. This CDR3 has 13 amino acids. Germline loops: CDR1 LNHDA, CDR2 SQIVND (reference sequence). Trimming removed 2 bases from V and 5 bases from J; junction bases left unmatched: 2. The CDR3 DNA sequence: TGTGCCAGTAGTATACCGGGACAGTATGGCTACACCTTC. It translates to CASSIPGQYGYTF.

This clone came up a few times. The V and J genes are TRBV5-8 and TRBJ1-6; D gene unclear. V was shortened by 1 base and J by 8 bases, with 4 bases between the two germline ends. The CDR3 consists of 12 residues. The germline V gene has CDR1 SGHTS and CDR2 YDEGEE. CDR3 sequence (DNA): TGTGCCAGCAGCTTGCAGGATTCACCCCTCCACTTT. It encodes CASSLQDSPLHF.

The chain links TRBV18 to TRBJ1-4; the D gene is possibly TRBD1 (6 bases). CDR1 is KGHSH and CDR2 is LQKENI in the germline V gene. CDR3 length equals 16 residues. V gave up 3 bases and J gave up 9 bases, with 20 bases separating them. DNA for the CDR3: TGTGCCAGCTCACCCGTGGGCGGACAGTTGAAGAAAAAACTGTTTTTT. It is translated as CASSPVGGQLKKKLFF.

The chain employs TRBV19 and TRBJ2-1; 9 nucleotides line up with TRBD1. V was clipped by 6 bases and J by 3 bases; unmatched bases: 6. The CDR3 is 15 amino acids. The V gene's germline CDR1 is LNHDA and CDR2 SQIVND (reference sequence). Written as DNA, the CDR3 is TGTGCCAGTAGCGCGGACAGGGGATTCTACAATGAGCAGTTCTTC. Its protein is CASSADRGFYNEQFF. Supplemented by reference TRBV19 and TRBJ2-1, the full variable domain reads DGGITQSPKYLFRKEGQNVTLSCEQNLNHDAMYWYRQDPGQGLRLIYYSQIVNDFQKGDIAEGYSVSREKKESFPLTVTSAQKNPTAFYLCASSADRGFYNEQFFGPGTRLTVL.

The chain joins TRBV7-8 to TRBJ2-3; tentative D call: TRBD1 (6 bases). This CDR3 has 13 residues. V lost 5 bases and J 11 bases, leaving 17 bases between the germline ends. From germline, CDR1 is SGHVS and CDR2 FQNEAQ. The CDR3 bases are TGTGCCAGCAGCACACAGATCCAAGGGGGGCAGTATTTT. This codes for CASSTQIQGGQYF.

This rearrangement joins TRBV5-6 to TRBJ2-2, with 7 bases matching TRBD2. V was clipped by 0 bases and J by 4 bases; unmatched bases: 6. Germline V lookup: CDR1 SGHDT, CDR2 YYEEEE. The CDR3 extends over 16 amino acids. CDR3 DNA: TGTGCCAGCAGCTTGGTATTAGCGGGTCCCACCGGGGAGCTGTTTTTT. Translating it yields CASSLVLAGPTGELFF.